This T cell receptor beta chain was documented in a study of Graves' ophthalmopathy and Graves' hyperthyroidism. The CDR3 is 15 amino acids. Germline CDR1 SNHLY, CDR2 FYNNEI. V shed 8 bases and J 7 bases; nucleotides not matched to a gene: 15. The sequenced template was RNA, covering the TCR beta CDR3 region. After a first-round RT-PCR with HTBI primers, a second-round multiplex PCR was run. TCRdb ran MiXCR on the multiplex PCR reads and lists one entry per CDR3 protein. The profile shows hundreds of thousands of distinct CDR3 sequences, about a fifth of them singletons. In this sample, this clonotype turned up many times.

The sequenced sample was peripheral blood. This receptor was taken from a young woman with stable Graves' hyperthyroidism. Some clones in this sample may be carry-over from other donors' samples. This rearrangement joins TRBV2 to TRBJ2-5, with 8 bases aligning to TRBD1. The CDR3 DNA reads as TGTGCCAGCTGCTACGACGGTTACACAGGGGGGACCCAGTACTTC. Its protein is CASCYDGYTGGTQYF. The entire variable domain, with the rest obtained from reference TRBV2 and TRBJ2-5, is as follows: EPEVTQTPSHQVTQMGQEVILRCVPISNHLYFYWYRQILGQKVEFLVSFYNNEISEKSEIFDDQFSVERPDGSNFTLKIRSTKLEDSAMYFCASCYDGYTGGTQYFGPGTRLLVL.